This T cell receptor (beta chain) is drawn from a study of cytomegalovirus exposure and HLA in healthy donors. The germline V gene encodes CDR1 ENHRY and CDR2 SYGVKD. CDR3 size: 13 residues. PCR amplification relied on 60 Vbeta primers (plus 13 Jbeta primers). Assay used: immunoSEQ multiplex PCR; TCRdb lists only in-frame clones, some missing. Among more than 150,000 clones listed, 65% to 90% were seen once. This clone was seen once. A read error may produce the germline difference seen at one junction end. Sequenced: PBMCs. The chain combines TRBV10-3 with TRBJ2-7; 7 positions match TRBD1. This receptor was identified in a woman aged 50 to 60 in good health and CMV-seropositive. The CDR3, as DNA: TGTGCCGTCAGGGACAGAGACTCCTACGAGCAGTACTTC. It is translated as CAVRDRDSYEQYF.